The 9 T cell receptor beta chains presented below share a single source sample, sequenced in a study of blood T cell repertoires in COVID-19. Libraries were prepared by immunoSEQ multiplex PCR; TCRdb keeps only in-frame clonotypes and omits some of them. The table shows more than 450,000 clones, with around 90% occurring only once. Specimen: PBMCs or T cells enriched from blood (not recorded which). These TCRs come from a young woman who had recovered from COVID-19.

As DNA, the CDR3 is TGTGCCAGCAGCCGTTTCACTGAAGCTTTCTTT. Protein sequence: CASSRFTEAFF. V is TRBV6-5 and J is TRBJ1-1, with no clear D. The CDR3 is 11 residues long. V was clipped by 6 bases and J by 4 bases, with 6 bases between them. Germline V gene lookup returns CDR1 MNHEY and CDR2 SVGAGI.

This clone came up a few times. CDR3 nucleotide sequence: TGTGCCAGCAGTGTCAATCGCGGTAATGAAGCTTTCTTT. It specifies CASSVNRGNEAFF. The J gene is TRBJ1-1, the V gene TRBV28, with D uncertain. The CDR3 has 13 residues. Trimming stripped 5 bases from V and 7 bases from J, with 14 bases between. The germline gives CDR1 MDHEN, CDR2 SYDVKM. The variable domain in full, with the rest retrieved from reference TRBV28 and TRBJ1-1, is DVKVTQSSRYLVKRTGEKVFLECVQDMDHENMFWYRQDPGLGLRLIYFSYDVKMKEKGDIPEGYSVSREKKERFSLILESASTNQTSMYLCASSVNRGNEAFFGQGTRLTVV.

The V call is TRBV18, the J call TRBJ2-1; no clear D gene. Germline V lookup: CDR1 KGHSH, CDR2 LQKENI. The V end lost 5 bases, the J end lost 4 bases, and 9 bases lay between the germline ends. This CDR3 spans 13 amino acids. DNA of the CDR3: TGTGCCAGCTCAAGCAATGAGTACAATGAGCAGTTCTTC. Encoded protein: CASSSNEYNEQFF.

This clone was counted a single time. This chain joins TRBV29-1 and TRBJ1-1; possible D gene TRBD1, 6 bases. The CDR3 consists of 12 residues. Trimming took off 5 bases at V and 7 bases at J, with 14 bases between the two ends. Germline V CDR1 and CDR2: SQVTM, ANQGSEA. This CDR3 is CSVSGQSIEAFF. DNA of the CDR3: TGCAGCGTTTCCGGACAGAGCATTGAAGCTTTCTTT.

V and J are TRBV20-1 and TRBJ1-5; a possible D gene is TRBD1 (5 bases). Trimming removed 3 bases at V and 0 bases at J, with 9 bases between. From germline, CDR1 is DFQATT and CDR2 SNEGSKA (reference sequence). CDR3 length: 14 residues. The CDR3 is CSASRGISNQPQHF. The CDR3 nucleotides read TGCAGTGCTAGTCGGGGGATTAGCAATCAGCCCCAGCATTTT.

The rearrangement joins TRBV6-5 to TRBJ1-1; 7 bases agree with TRBD1. Germline-derived CDR1 and CDR2 are MNHEY and SVGAGI. V was clipped by 6 bases and J by 7 bases; unmatched bases: 5. This CDR3 is 12 amino acids long. CDR3 sequence (DNA): TGTGCCAGCAGGGGGACAGTTAATGAAGCTTTCTTT. Translating gives CASRGTVNEAFF.

This chain's CDR3 is CASSLEGRVLTF. The CDR3, as DNA: TGTGCCAGCAGCTTAGAGGGGCGCGTCCTGACTTTC. The chain has TRBV7-2 and TRBJ2-6, with a possible D match to TRBD1 (5 bases). The germline V and J ends were trimmed by 1 base and 12 bases, with 7 bases remaining between them. The germline V gene has CDR1 SGHTA and CDR2 FQGNSA. This CDR3 contains 12 residues.

The V gene is TRBV19, the J gene TRBJ2-7, with D perhaps matching TRBD2 (6 bases). This CDR3 is built from 13 residues. The V and J ends lost 6 bases and 2 bases respectively, with 11 bases between them. The germline V gene has CDR1 LNHDA and CDR2 SQIVND (reference sequence). CDR3 protein: CASSPGVAYEQYF. The CDR3 nucleotides read TGTGCCAGTAGCCCGGGGGTTGCCTACGAGCAGTACTTC. Together with reference TRBV19 and TRBJ2-7, the CDR3 gives the full variable domain: DGGITQSPKYLFRKEGQNVTLSCEQNLNHDAMYWYRQDPGQGLRLIYYSQIVNDFQKGDIAEGYSVSREKKESFPLTVTSAQKNPTAFYLCASSPGVAYEQYFGPGTRLTVT.

This clone came up once. Other DNA sequences within the sample encode an identical CDR3. The chain joins TRBV11-3 to TRBJ2-7; D is unresolved. CDR1 and CDR2 from the germline V gene are SGHNT and YENEEA. This CDR3 has 13 amino acids. Trimming pared 1 base from V and 1 base from J, leaving 5 bases between. Here the CDR3 DNA reads TGTGCCAGCAGCTTAGGCGGATCCTACGAGCAGTACTTC. This encodes CASSLGGSYEQYF. Full variable domain (remainder filled in from reference TRBV11-3 and TRBJ2-7): EAGVVQSPRYKIIEKKQPVAFWCNPISGHNTLYWYLQNLGQGPELLIRYENEEAVDDSQLPKDRFSAERLKGVDSTLKIQPAELGDSAVYLCASSLGGSYEQYFGPGTRLTVT.